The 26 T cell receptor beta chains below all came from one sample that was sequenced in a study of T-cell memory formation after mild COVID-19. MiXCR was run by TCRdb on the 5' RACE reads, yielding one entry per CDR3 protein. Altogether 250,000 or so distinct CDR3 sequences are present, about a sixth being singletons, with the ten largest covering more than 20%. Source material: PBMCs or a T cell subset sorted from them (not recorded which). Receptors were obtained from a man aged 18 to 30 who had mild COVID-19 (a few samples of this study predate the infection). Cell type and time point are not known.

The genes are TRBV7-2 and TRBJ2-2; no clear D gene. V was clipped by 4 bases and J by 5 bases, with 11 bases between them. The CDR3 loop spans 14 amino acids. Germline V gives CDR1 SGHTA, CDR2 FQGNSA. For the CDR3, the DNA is TGTGCCAGCAGCTCAATAGGGTTTACCGGGGAGCTGTTTTTT. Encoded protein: CASSSIGFTGELFF.

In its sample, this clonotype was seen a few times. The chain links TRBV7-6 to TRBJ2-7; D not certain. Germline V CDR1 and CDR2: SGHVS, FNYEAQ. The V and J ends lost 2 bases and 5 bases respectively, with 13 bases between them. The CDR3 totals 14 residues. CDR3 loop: CASSLNWERNEQYF. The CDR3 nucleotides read TGTGCCAGCAGCTTAAACTGGGAACGGAACGAGCAGTACTTC. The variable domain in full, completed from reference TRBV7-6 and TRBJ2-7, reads GAGVSQSPRYKVTKRGQDVALRCDPISGHVSLYWYRQALGQGPEFLTYFNYEAQQDKSGLPNDRFSAERPEGSISTLTIQRTEQRDSAMYRCASSLNWERNEQYFGPGTRLTVT.

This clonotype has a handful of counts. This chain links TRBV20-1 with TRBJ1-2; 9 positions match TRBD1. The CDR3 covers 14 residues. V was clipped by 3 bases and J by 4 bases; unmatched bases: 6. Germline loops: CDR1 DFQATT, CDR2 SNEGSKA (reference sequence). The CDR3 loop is CSASGQGSFYGYTF. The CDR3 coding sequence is TGCAGTGCTAGCGGACAGGGGTCCTTCTATGGCTACACCTTC.

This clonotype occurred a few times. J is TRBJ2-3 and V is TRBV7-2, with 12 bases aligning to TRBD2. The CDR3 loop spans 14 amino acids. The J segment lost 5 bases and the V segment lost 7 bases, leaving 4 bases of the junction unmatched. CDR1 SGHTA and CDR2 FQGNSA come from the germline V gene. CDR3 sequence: CASTLAGGLDTQYF. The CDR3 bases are TGTGCCAGCACCCTAGCGGGGGGGCTAGATACGCAGTATTTT.

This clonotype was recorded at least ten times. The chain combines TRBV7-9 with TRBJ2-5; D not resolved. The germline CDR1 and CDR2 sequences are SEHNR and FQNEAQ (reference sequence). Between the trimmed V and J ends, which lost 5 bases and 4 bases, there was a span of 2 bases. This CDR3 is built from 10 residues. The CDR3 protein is CASSPETQYF. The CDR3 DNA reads TGTGCCAGCAGCCCAGAGACCCAGTACTTC.

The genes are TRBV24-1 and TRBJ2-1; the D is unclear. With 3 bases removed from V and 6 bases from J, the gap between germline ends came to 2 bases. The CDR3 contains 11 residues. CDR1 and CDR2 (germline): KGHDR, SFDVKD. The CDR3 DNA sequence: TGTGCCACCAGTGATCTCAATGAGCAGTTCTTC. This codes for CATSDLNEQFF.

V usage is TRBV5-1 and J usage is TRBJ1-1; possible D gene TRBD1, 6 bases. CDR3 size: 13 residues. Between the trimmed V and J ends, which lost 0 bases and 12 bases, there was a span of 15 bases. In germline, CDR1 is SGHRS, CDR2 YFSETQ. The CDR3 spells CASSLEPGEASFF. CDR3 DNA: TGCGCCAGCAGCTTGGAACCAGGGGAGGCGTCTTTCTTT.

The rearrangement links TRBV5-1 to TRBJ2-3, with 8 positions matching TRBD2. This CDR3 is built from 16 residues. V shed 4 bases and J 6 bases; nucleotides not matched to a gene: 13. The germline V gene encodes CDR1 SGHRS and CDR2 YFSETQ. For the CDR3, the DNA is TGCGCCAGCAGCCTATGGAGGAGCGGGGGACGTGATACGCAGTATTTT. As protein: CASSLWRSGGRDTQYF.

The CDR3 region is CASSKRQGYEQYV. The CDR3 coding sequence is TGTGCCAGCAGCAAGAGACAGGGTTACGAGCAGTACGTC. V usage is TRBV9 and J usage is TRBJ2-7; TRBD1 agrees at 7 bases. Germline loops: CDR1 SGDLS, CDR2 YYNGEE. This CDR3 is 13 amino acids long. Unmatched junction bases numbered 5, after V lost 4 bases and J lost 4 bases.

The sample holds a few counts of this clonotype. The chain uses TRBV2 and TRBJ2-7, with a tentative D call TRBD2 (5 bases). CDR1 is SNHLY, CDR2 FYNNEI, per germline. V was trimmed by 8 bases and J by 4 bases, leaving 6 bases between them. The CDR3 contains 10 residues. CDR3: CASGEYEQYF. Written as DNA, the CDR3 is TGTGCCAGCGGGGAGTACGAGCAGTACTTC.

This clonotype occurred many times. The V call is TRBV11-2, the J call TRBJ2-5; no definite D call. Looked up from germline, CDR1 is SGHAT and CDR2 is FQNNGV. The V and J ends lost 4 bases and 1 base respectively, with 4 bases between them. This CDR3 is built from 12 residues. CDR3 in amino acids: CASSWVQETQYF. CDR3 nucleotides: TGTGCCAGCAGCTGGGTCCAAGAGACCCAGTACTTC.

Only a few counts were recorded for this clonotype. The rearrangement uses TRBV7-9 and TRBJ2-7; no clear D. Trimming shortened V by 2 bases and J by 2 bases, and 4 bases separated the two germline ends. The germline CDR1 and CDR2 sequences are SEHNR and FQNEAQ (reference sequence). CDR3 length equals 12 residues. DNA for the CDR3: TGTGCCAGCAGCTTAATGCCCTACGAGCAGTACTTC. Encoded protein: CASSLMPYEQYF.

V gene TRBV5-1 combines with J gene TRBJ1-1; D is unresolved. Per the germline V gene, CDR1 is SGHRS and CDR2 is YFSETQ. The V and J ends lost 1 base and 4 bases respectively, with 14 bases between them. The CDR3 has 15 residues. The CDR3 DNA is TGCGCCAGCAGCTTGAGAAGGGCAGGCGGCACTGAAGCTTTCTTT. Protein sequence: CASSLRRAGGTEAFF. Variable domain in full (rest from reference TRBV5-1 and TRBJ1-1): KAGVTQTPRYLIKTRGQQVTLSCSPISGHRSVSWYQQTPGQGLQFLFEYFSETQRNKGNFPGRFSGRQFSNSRSEMNVSTLELGDSALYLCASSLRRAGGTEAFFGQGTRLTVV.

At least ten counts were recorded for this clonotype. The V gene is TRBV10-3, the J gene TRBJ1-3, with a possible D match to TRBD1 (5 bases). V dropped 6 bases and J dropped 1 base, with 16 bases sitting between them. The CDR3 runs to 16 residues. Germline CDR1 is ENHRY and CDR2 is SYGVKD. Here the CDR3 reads CAISQRRAVSGNTIYF. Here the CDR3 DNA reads TGTGCCATCAGCCAACGCAGGGCGGTATCTGGAAACACCATATATTTT.

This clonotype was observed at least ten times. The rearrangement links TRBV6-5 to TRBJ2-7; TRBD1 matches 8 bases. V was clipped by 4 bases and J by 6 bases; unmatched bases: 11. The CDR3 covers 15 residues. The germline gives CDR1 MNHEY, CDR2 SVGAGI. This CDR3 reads CASSFRATGGGEQYV. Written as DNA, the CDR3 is TGTGCCAGCAGTTTCCGAGCTACAGGGGGTGGCGAGCAGTACGTC.

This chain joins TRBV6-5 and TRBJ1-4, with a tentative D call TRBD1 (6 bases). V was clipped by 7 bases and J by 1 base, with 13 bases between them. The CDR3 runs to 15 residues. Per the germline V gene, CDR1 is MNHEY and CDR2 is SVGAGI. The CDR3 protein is CASKRAGVTNEKLFF. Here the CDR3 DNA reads TGTGCCAGCAAACGGGCAGGGGTAACTAATGAAAAACTGTTTTTT.

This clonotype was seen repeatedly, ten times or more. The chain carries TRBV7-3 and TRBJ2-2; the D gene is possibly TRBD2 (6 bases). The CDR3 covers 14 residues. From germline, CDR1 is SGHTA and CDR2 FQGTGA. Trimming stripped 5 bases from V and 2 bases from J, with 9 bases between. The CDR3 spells CASSPGGNTGELFF. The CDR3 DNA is TGTGCCAGCAGCCCCGGGGGAAACACCGGGGAGCTGTTTTTT.

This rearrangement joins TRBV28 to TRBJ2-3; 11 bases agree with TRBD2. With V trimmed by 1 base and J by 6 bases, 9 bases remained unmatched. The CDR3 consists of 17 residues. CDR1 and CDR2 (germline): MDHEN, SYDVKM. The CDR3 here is CASSLSSSGGPTDTQYF. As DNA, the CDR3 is TGTGCCAGCAGTTTATCGTCTAGCGGGGGGCCCACGGATACGCAGTATTTT.

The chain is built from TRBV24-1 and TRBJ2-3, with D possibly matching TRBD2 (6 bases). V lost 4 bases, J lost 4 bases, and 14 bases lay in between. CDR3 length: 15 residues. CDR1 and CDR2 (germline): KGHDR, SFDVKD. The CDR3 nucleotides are TGTGCCACCAGTGAGCGGGGCGCCTCAGCAGATACGCAGTATTTT. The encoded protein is CATSERGASADTQYF.

This CDR3 is CSVEKGLSNYGYTF. For the CDR3, the DNA is TGCAGCGTTGAAAAGGGTCTCTCCAACTATGGCTACACCTTC. The chain employs TRBV29-1 and TRBJ1-2; D unresolved. The V and J ends lost 2 bases and 2 bases respectively, with 12 bases between them. This CDR3 has 14 residues. Germline V gene data show CDR1 as SQVTM and CDR2 as ANQGSEA.

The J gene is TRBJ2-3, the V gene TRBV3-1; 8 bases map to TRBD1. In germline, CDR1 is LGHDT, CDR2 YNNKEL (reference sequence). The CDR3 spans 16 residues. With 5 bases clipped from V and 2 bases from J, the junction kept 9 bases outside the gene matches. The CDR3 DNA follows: TGTGCCAGCAGCATTAGGACAGGGCTGTACACAGATACGCAGTATTTT. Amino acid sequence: CASSIRTGLYTDTQYF.

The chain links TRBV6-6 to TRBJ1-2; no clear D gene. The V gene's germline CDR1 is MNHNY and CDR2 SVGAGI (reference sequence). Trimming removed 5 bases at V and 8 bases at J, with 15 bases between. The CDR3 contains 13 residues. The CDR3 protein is CASSITELQGYTF. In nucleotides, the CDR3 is TGTGCCAGCAGTATAACAGAGCTACAAGGCTACACCTTC.

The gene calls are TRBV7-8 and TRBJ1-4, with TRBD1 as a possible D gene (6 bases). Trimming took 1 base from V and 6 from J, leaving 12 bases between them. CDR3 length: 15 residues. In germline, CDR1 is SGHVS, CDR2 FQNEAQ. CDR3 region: CASSLGNRVYEKLFF. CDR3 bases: TGTGCCAGCAGCTTAGGAAACAGGGTTTATGAAAAACTGTTTTTT.

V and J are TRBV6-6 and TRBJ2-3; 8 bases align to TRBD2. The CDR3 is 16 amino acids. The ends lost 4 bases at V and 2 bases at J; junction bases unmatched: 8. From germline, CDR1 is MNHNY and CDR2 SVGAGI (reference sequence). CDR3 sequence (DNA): TGTGCCAGCAGTTCCTCGGGGGGGGCAGTCACAGATACGCAGTATTTT. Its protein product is CASSSSGGAVTDTQYF.

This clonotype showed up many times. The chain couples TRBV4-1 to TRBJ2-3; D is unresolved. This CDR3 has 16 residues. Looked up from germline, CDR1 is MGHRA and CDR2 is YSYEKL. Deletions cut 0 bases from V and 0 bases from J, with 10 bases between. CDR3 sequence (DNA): TGCGCCAGCAGCCAAGAGTGGGCCCCTAGCACAGATACGCAGTATTTT. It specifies CASSQEWAPSTDTQYF.

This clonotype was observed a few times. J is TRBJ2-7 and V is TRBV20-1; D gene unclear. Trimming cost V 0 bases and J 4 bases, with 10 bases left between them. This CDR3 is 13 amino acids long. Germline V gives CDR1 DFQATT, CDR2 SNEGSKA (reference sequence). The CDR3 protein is CSARDVAAYEQYV. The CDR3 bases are TGCAGTGCTAGAGATGTGGCGGCGTACGAGCAGTACGTC.